The next 14 T cell receptor beta chains were all read from a single sample in a study of T cell responses to AZD1222 COVID-19 vaccine. The table came from immunoSEQ multiplex PCR; TCRdb's copy has only in-frame clones and leaves some out. Of some 120,000 clones listed, 90% are singletons. The source was peripheral blood, collected 28 days after the second dose of the MenACWY control vaccine. The receptors were gathered from an adult who received the MenACWY meningococcal vaccine as a control.

The rearrangement links TRBV9 to TRBJ1-6; perhaps TRBD1 as D (6 bases). CDR1 and CDR2 from the germline V gene are SGDLS and YYNGEE. The V end lost 4 bases, the J end lost 8 bases, and 13 bases lay between the germline ends. This CDR3 spans 14 amino acids. This chain's CDR3 is CASSLTGTDSPLHF. The DNA for the CDR3 is TGTGCCAGCAGCCTTACAGGGACTGATTCACCCCTCCACTTT.

The J gene is TRBJ2-3, the V gene TRBV6-5; TRBD2 might be the D (6 bases). The germline gives CDR1 MNHEY, CDR2 SVGAGI. V was clipped by 0 bases and J by 9 bases, with 10 bases between them. This CDR3 region has 13 residues. The chain's CDR3 is CASSYSLRGTQYF. DNA for the CDR3: TGTGCCAGCAGTTACTCTCTGCGGGGCACGCAGTATTTT.

The gene calls are TRBV18 and TRBJ1-4, with D uncertain. This CDR3 region has 15 residues. CDR1 KGHSH and CDR2 LQKENI come from the germline V gene. V was trimmed by 2 bases and J by 0 bases, leaving 7 bases between them. CDR3 protein: CASSPTLATNEKLFF. The CDR3, as DNA: TGTGCCAGCTCACCAACCCTTGCAACTAATGAAAAACTGTTTTTT.

The chain couples TRBV27 to TRBJ1-5; maybe TRBD1 (5 bases). Trimming cost V 5 bases and J 3 bases, with 11 bases left between them. Germline V gives CDR1 MNHEY, CDR2 SMNVEV (reference sequence). CDR3 length: 14 amino acids. As DNA, the CDR3 is TGTGCCAGCAGTCCCCGGACACCCAATCAGCCCCAGCATTTT. Protein product: CASSPRTPNQPQHF.

The chain is built from TRBV3-1 (or the pseudogene TRBV3-2) and TRBJ2-3; 9 bases are shared with TRBD1. There are 15 residues in the CDR3. The V and J ends lost 4 bases and 2 bases, in that order; junction bases with no gene match: 4. Germline V gene data show CDR1 as LGHDT and CDR2 as YNNKEL (reference sequence). The CDR3 nucleotides read TGTGCCAGCAGCCCGCGGGACAGGGACACAGATACGCAGTATTTT. Translated: CASSPRDRDTDTQYF.

V and J are TRBV19 and TRBJ1-2; 7 bases line up with TRBD1. The CDR3 consists of 15 residues. V dropped 10 bases and J dropped 0; count of bases not matched to a gene: 11. Per germline, CDR1 LNHDA and CDR2 SQIVND (reference sequence). The DNA for the CDR3 is TGTGCCACCCAAATCGGCGACAGGGCTAACTATGGCTACACCTTC. Translated, it gives CATQIGDRANYGYTF.

This chain uses TRBV7-9 with TRBJ2-7; 8 nucleotides line up with TRBD1. The CDR3 totals 15 residues. The ends lost 5 bases at V and 0 bases at J; junction bases unmatched: 6. The germline CDR1 and CDR2 sequences are SEHNR and FQNEAQ (reference sequence). The CDR3: CASSKGQGNSYEQYV. DNA for the CDR3: TGTGCCAGCAGCAAAGGACAGGGTAACTCCTACGAGCAGTACGTC.

The chain uses TRBV18 and TRBJ1-4; no clear D. Germline V lookup: CDR1 KGHSH, CDR2 LQKENI. The CDR3 spans 14 residues. V gave up 1 base and J gave up 5 bases, with 8 bases separating them. Written as DNA, the CDR3 is TGTGCCAGCTCACCACGACGGTCCAATGAAAAACTGTTTTTT. It translates to CASSPRRSNEKLFF.

The V and J genes are TRBV18 and TRBJ1-1, with D maybe TRBD1 (5 bases). The CDR3 is 11 residues long. V was pared by 3 bases and J by 8 bases, with 7 bases between. The germline V gene has CDR1 KGHSH and CDR2 LQKENI. The CDR3 DNA follows: TGTGCCAGCTCACCGGGGGTGGAAGCTTTCTTT. Amino acid sequence: CASSPGVEAFF. The variable domain in full, completed from reference TRBV18 and TRBJ1-1, reads NAGVMQNPRHLVRRRGQEARLRCSPMKGHSHVYWYRQLPEEGLKFMVYLQKENIIDESGMPKERFSAEFPKEGPSILRIQQVVRGDSAAYFCASSPGVEAFFGQGTRLTVV.

Here the CDR3 reads CASSPGQGGEQYF. The CDR3 region has the DNA TGTGCCAGCAGCCCGGGACAGGGGGGCGAGCAGTACTTC. The chain links TRBV7-3 to TRBJ2-7, with TRBD1 matching 11 bases. The germline V gene encodes CDR1 SGHTA and CDR2 FQGTGA. This CDR3 is 13 amino acids long. The V and J ends lost 5 bases and 6 bases, in that order; junction bases with no gene match: 3.

V usage is TRBV5-1 and J usage is TRBJ2-7; D might be TRBD2 (5 bases). The CDR3 is made up of 14 amino acids. Germline V gene sequence: CDR1 SGHRS, CDR2 YFSETQ. Between the trimmed V and J ends, which lost 1 base and 2 bases, there was a span of 10 bases. The CDR3 is CASSLLGVTYEQYF. The CDR3, as DNA: TGCGCCAGCAGCTTGCTGGGAGTAACCTACGAGCAGTACTTC.

V gene TRBV18 combines with J gene TRBJ1-2; D might be TRBD1 (5 bases). This CDR3 comprises 14 residues. Trimming removed 3 bases from V and 2 bases from J, with 10 bases in between. Germline assignment: CDR1 KGHSH and CDR2 LQKENI. The CDR3 nucleotides read TGTGCCAGCTCACCTCTGGACAAGAACTATGGCTACACCTTC. Residues: CASSPLDKNYGYTF. The whole variable domain, remainder taken from reference TRBV18 and TRBJ1-2, is NAGVMQNPRHLVRRRGQEARLRCSPMKGHSHVYWYRQLPEEGLKFMVYLQKENIIDESGMPKERFSAEFPKEGPSILRIQQVVRGDSAAYFCASSPLDKNYGYTFGSGTRLTVV.

This clone was picked up a small number of times. The DNA of the CDR3 is TGTGCCAGCTCACCCACAGGGTCCCACAATGAGCAGTTCTTC. Translated: CASSPTGSHNEQFF. V is TRBV18 and J is TRBJ2-1; perhaps TRBD1 as D (6 bases). Germline CDR1 and CDR2: KGHSH and LQKENI. CDR3 length: 14 residues. The germline V and J ends were trimmed by 3 bases and 5 bases, with 11 bases remaining between them.

The V and J genes are TRBV7-9 and TRBJ2-3, with D possibly matching TRBD1 (5 bases). Germline assignment: CDR1 SEHNR and CDR2 FQNEAQ (reference sequence). The CDR3 runs to 17 residues. V was pared by 5 bases and J by 6 bases, with 24 bases between. CDR3 DNA sequence: TGTGCCAGCAGCAACCAACGAGCCTCCCCGGACAAGGATACGCAGTATTTT. It yields the protein CASSNQRASPDKDTQYF. Full variable domain (remainder filled in from reference TRBV7-9 and TRBJ2-3): DTGVSQNPRHKITKRGQNVTFRCDPISEHNRLYWYRQTLGQGPEFLTYFQNEAQLEKSRLLSDRFSAERPKGSFSTLEIQRTEQGDSAMYLCASSNQRASPDKDTQYFGPGTRLTVL.